Sequencing of this T cell receptor beta chain was carried out in a study of tumor T cells in aggressive B-cell lymphoma. The data were produced by immunoSEQ multiplex PCR, yet TCRdb's version contains in-frame clones alone and is incomplete. The sample consists of 700 to 950 clones, roughly 90% of them appearing once. Germline V gene data show CDR1 as SNHLY and CDR2 as FYNNEI. Trimming left V 6 bases short and J 1 base short, with 6 bases between. CDR3 length: 12 amino acids. The sequencing sample was made of tumor tissue. The chain has TRBV2 and TRBJ1-1, with D unresolved. The TCR sequence derives from an adult with diffuse large B cell lymphoma. The CDR3 protein is CASRAGNTEAFF. The CDR3, as DNA: TGTGCCAGCAGAGCCGGGAACACTGAAGCTTTCTTT.